This TCR beta chain was profiled in a study of T-cell memory formation after mild COVID-19. Study-wide points: Contracting CD4+ clones were located mainly in CM and EM, and CD8+ clones in EMRA.

TCR alpha and TCR beta cDNA libraries carrying sample barcodes and UMIs were produced by 5'RACE using constant-segment primers. TCRdb re-called the 5' RACE reads with MiXCR, one entry per CDR3 protein. The sample includes around 200,000 distinct CDR3 sequences, 10% to 13% seen only once; the top ten take under 3.5%. V lost 7 bases and J lost 5; bases outside the gene matches: 10. This CDR3 has 15 residues. Germline V lookup: CDR1 SGHRS, CDR2 YFSETQ. Concerning this clonotype itself: The antigen is unknown.

The chain carries TRBV5-1 and TRBJ2-2; 8 bases are shared with TRBD2. Sequencing used PBMCs or a T cell subset sorted from them (not recorded which). The TCR was taken from a man between 18 and 29 years old who had mild COVID-19 (a few samples of this study predate the infection). Cell type and time point are not known. In nucleotides, the CDR3 is TGCGCCAGCCTCGCCTTCCCGGGGGGGACCGGGGAGCTGTTTTTT. It translates to CASLAFPGGTGELFF. Based on the CDR3 plus reference TRBV5-1 and TRBJ2-2, the full variable domain is KAGVTQTPRYLIKTRGQQVTLSCSPISGHRSVSWYQQTPGQGLQFLFEYFSETQRNKGNFPGRFSGRQFSNSRSEMNVSTLELGDSALYLCASLAFPGGTGELFFGEGSRLTVL.